This entry concerns a single T cell receptor beta chain. Its antigen is currently unknown. cDNA synthesis used the whole RNA isolate, giving expressed TCRB sequences. An average of around 3.5 million reads was obtained for naive, central memory and regulatory T cell samples. Measured with immunoSEQ multiplex PCR; TCRdb has only the in-frame clones, and not every one. The top ten hold just under 0.04% of the sample, which has some 660,000 clones, about 14% seen once. The CDR3 spans 15 residues. V was shortened by 4 bases and J by 8 bases, with 18 bases between the two germline ends. Germline CDR1 reads LGHNA; CDR2 reads YNFKEQ. This entry comes from a study of beta chain features in type 1 diabetes. For the study at large: The patient and healthy donor groups were comparable for age, gender and cell yields.

General study points: Researchers reported that naive, central memory and Treg TCRB repertoires appeared more similar in patients than in healthy donors. In all four CD4+ subsets, TCRB CDR3 length was significantly, moderately reduced in type 1 diabetes.

A single heparinised blood sample, averaging approximately 0.12 L, was obtained per donor. The sequencing sample was made of naive CD4+ T cells from blood. This receptor was obtained from a man younger than 30 with type 1 diabetes. The chain has TRBV4-2 and TRBJ2-1; D is possibly TRBD2 (6 bases). The CDR3 loop reads CASSRPIGSLDEQFF. The DNA for the CDR3 is TGTGCCAGCAGCCGCCCCATCGGGAGCCTGGATGAGCAGTTCTTC.